The text below deals with one TCR beta chain. Its antigen is not known. This CDR3 spans 16 amino acids. From germline, CDR1 is SGHAT and CDR2 FQNNGV. Between the trimmed V and J ends, which lost 5 bases and 3 bases, there was a span of 17 bases. The source of the sample is a study of cytomegalovirus exposure and HLA in healthy donors. The PCR employed 60 Vbeta primers together with 13 Jbeta primers. The assay was immunoSEQ multiplex PCR, and TCRdb's table has in-frame clones only and misses some. The data show about 77,000 clones, 78% seen once. Study-wide results and caveats: Specific recognition of CMV antigens was confirmed in vitro for a few chains (all CMV-associated). Reports state that TCR beta sequences accurately predicted most subjects' HLA-A and HLA-B alleles. Among TCR beta chains of equal frequency, HLA-associated ones were more clonally expanded in a later analysis.

This clonotype originated in a man aged 35-49 years in good health and CMV-seronegative. Material: PBMCs. The V gene is TRBV11-2, the J gene TRBJ2-1; D is possibly TRBD2 (6 bases). CDR3 region: CASSPHGGSGYNEQFF. CDR3 in DNA: TGTGCCAGCAGCCCTCACGGAGGTAGCGGCTACAATGAGCAGTTCTTC.